This paragraph reports one TCR beta chain. CDR1 is LGHNA, CDR2 YSLEER, per germline. CDR3 length: 14 residues. V dropped 0 bases and J dropped 8 bases, with 13 bases sitting between them. The assay was immunoSEQ multiplex PCR, and TCRdb's table has in-frame clones only and misses some. The data hold some 60,000 clones, with around nine tenths observed a single time. The sample is drawn from a study of technical replicates of blood from several donors. The sequence was collected from a human donor in good health. Some clones in this sample may be carry-over from other donors' samples. The V and J genes are TRBV4-3 and TRBJ1-1, with D possibly matching TRBD1 (5 bases). The material sequenced was PBMCs. The CDR3 is CASSQDPQWGEAFF. In nucleotides, the CDR3 is TGCGCCAGCAGCCAAGACCCCCAATGGGGCGAAGCTTTCTTT.